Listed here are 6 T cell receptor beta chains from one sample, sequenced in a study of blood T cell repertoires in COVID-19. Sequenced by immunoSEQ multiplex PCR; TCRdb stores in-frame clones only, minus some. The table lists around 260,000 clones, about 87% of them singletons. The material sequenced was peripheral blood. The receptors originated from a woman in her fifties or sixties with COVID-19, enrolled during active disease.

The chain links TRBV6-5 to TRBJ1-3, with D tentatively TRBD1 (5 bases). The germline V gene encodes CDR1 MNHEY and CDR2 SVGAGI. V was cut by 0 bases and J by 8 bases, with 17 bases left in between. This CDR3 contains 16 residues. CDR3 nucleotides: TGTGCCAGCAGTTACTCGAGATCAGGGAACGCGCACACCATATATTTT. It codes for CASSYSRSGNAHTIYF.

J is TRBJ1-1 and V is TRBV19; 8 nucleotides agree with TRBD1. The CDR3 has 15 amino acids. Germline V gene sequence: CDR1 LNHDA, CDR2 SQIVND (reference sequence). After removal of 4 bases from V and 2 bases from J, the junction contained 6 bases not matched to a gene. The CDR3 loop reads CASSTQTGANTEAFF. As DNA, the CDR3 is TGTGCCAGTAGTACTCAGACAGGGGCCAACACTGAAGCTTTCTTT.

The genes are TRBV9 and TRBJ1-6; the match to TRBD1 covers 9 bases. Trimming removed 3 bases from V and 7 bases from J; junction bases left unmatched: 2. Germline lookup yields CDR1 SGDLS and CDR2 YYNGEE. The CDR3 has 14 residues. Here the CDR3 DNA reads TGTGCCAGCAGCGAGGACAGGGGAAATTCACCCCTCCACTTT. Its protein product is CASSEDRGNSPLHF.

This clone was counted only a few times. CDR3 amino acids: CASRTGDGGSQHF. The CDR3 DNA reads as TGTGCCAGCAGGACAGGGGACGGGGGGTCCCAGCATTTT. V and J are TRBV12-3 or TRBV12-4 and TRBJ1-5; 8 nucleotides match TRBD1. The CDR3 loop spans 13 amino acids. V lost 6 bases, J lost 11 bases, and 9 bases stayed unmatched.

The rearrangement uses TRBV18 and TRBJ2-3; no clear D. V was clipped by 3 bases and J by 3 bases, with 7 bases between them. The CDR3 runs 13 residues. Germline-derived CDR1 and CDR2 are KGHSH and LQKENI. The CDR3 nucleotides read TGTGCCAGCTCACCCCAACAGACAGATACGCAGTATTTT. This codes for CASSPQQTDTQYF.

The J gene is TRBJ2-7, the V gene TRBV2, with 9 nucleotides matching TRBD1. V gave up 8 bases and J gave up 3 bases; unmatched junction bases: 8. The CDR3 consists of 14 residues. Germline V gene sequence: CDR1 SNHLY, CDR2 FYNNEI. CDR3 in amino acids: CASSTDRGHYEQYF. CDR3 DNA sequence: TGTGCCAGCTCCACGGACAGGGGCCACTACGAGCAGTACTTC.